The source of this T cell receptor beta chain is a study of blood T cell repertoires in COVID-19. Study-level information: Acute-phase and convalescent COVID-19 samples originated in the United States, Italy and Spain. The analysed material was cDNA or gDNA that came from T cells, B-cell-depleted T cells, or PBMCs.

Unmatched junction bases numbered 8, after V lost 4 bases and J lost 4 bases. This CDR3 region has 15 residues. Germline V gives CDR1 SGHKS, CDR2 YYEKEE (reference sequence). Data came from immunoSEQ multiplex PCR; TCRdb stores just in-frame clones and leaves some out. The table shows about 150,000 clones, with 78% occurring only once. Sequencing was done on a sample of peripheral blood. The genes are TRBV5-5 and TRBJ1-1, with 9 bases lining up with TRBD1. This TCR derives from a man at least 80 years old with acute or convalescent COVID-19. CDR3 in DNA: TGTGCCAGCAGCCCACAGGGGGCCCCTCTCACTGAAGCTTTCTTT. Its protein product is CASSPQGAPLTEAFF.